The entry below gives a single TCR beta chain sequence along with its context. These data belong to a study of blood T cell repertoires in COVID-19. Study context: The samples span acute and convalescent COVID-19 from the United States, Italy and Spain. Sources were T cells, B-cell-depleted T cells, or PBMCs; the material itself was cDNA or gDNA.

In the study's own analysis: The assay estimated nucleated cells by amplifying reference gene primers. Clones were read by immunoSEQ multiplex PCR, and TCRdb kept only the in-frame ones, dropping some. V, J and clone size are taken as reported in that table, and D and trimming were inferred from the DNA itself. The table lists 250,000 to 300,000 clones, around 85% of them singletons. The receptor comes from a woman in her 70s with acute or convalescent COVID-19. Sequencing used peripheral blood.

The CDR3 reads CASSLLGQDNYGYTF. In nucleotides, the CDR3 is TGCGCCAGCAGCTTATTGGGACAGGACAACTATGGCTACACCTTC. V gene TRBV5-1 combines with J gene TRBJ1-2; 8 bases align to TRBD1. The V gene end was trimmed by 2 bases and the J gene end by 2 bases; junction bases not matched to a gene: 5. Germline values: CDR1 SGHRS, CDR2 YFSETQ. This CDR3 is built from 15 residues. The whole variable domain, remainder taken from reference TRBV5-1 and TRBJ1-2, is KAGVTQTPRYLIKTRGQQVTLSCSPISGHRSVSWYQQTPGQGLQFLFEYFSETQRNKGNFPGRFSGRQFSNSRSEMNVSTLELGDSALYLCASSLLGQDNYGYTFGSGTRLTVV.